Sequencing of this TCR beta chain was carried out in a study of patients and donors after allogeneic stem cell transplantation. With respect to this clonotype: Here the CDR3 omits its conserved ending phenylalanine or tryptophan, so a read error is the likely source. The DNA is left out, because the CDR3 cannot be placed on it with certainty; the CDR3 is given as TCRdb lists it.

Germline V gives CDR1 DFQATT, CDR2 SNEGSKA (reference sequence). The CDR3 sequence runs 8 residues, both termini included. TCRdb reanalysed the RT-PCR reads using MiXCR and keeps one entry per CDR3 protein. This sample has more than 850,000 distinct CDR3 sequences, with over 15% found just once. This sequence originates from a human donor who was either an allogeneic HSCT recipient or a stem cell or donor lymphocyte infusion donor (not recorded which). It is not recorded whose cells these are; they may come from a transplant donor. Sequencing was carried out using blood, either unsorted or a sorted T cell fraction (not recorded which). The chain has TRBV20-1 and TRBJ1-1. The CDR3 loop is CSAPDGWV.